The present entry profiles one TCR beta chain with its context. Original handling: Quantification of nucleated cells was approximated via reference gene primer amplification. Sequencing used immunoSEQ multiplex PCR; TCRdb keeps in-frame clones, though not all of them. D and trimming come from the DNA, and the V and J calls and clone size come from that table. This sample yields 150,000 to 200,000 clones, of which about four fifths are seen a single time; around 12% belongs to the top ten. The sample is drawn from a study of blood T cell repertoires in COVID-19. Study-level information: The United States, Italy and Spain were the sources of the acute and convalescent COVID-19 samples. T cells, B-cell-depleted T cells, or PBMCs supplied cDNA or gDNA.

While infection was still active, Seattle patients were enrolled and then followed longitudinally. CDR1 and CDR2 (germline): LGHNA, YNFKEQ. The CDR3 spans 16 residues. With V trimmed by 3 bases and J by 7 bases, 9 bases remained unmatched. The specimen was peripheral blood. The origin of this receptor is a woman older than 75 with COVID-19, enrolled during active disease. V usage is TRBV4-2 and J usage is TRBJ1-6, with 7 bases lining up with TRBD1. CDR3 in DNA: TGTGCCAGCAGCCATCGACAGGGAATAGACAATTCACCCCTCCACTTT. It translates to CASSHRQGIDNSPLHF.